This T cell receptor beta chain was recorded in a study of shared clonotypes between healthy human individuals. For the study at large: Donors were a couple of women and three men aged 18 to 49.

Splitting of CD4+ cells produced CD45RA+ naive and CD45RA-negative memory subsets. Remarks on this clone: Its antigen is as yet unknown.

Study results and limitations: Deeper or shallower sequencing was expected to change how clonotypes are shared among donors. Tissues were not sampled, only blood, and their repertoires likely differ.

The germline V gene has CDR1 SGHDT and CDR2 YYEEEE. Trimming took 4 bases from V and 7 from J, leaving 11 bases between them. The CDR3 length is 13 residues. TCRdb keeps only in-frame clones here, not all; method: immunoSEQ multiplex PCR. The table lists some 790,000 clones, approximately 77% of them singletons. This clonotype originated in a woman aged 30 to 39 in good health. This chain joins TRBV5-6 and TRBJ2-2; D is unresolved. The material sequenced was memory CD4+ T cells sorted from blood. Subset here: CD45RA-negative fraction. The CDR3 nucleotides are TGTGCCAGCAGCCTGAGAGGCTACGGGGAGCTGTTTTTT. It encodes CASSLRGYGELFF.